Following are 12 T cell receptor beta chains from one sample sequenced in a study of shared clonotypes between healthy human individuals. Generated by immunoSEQ multiplex PCR, the TCRdb table keeps only in-frame clones and is missing some. The repertoire holds approximately 600,000 clones, with 85% to 95% as singletons. CD45RO-negative, CCR7-positively selected cells formed the naive CD8 fraction, excluding terminally differentiated effector memory CD45RA+ cells. Sample: naive CD8+ T cells sorted from blood. Every receptor here comes from a woman in her twenties or thirties in good health.

V gene TRBV9 combines with J gene TRBJ1-5; 7 bases match TRBD1. Trimming at V came to 3 bases and at J to 5 bases, leaving 8 bases not matched to a gene. The CDR3 contains 15 residues. Germline V gene lookup returns CDR1 SGDLS and CDR2 YYNGEE. The DNA of the CDR3 is TGTGCCAGCAGCGGCCGGGACAGCATCGATCAGCCCCAGCATTTT. Translating gives CASSGRDSIDQPQHF. The full variable domain, in which reference TRBV9 and TRBJ1-5 provide the parts outside the CDR3, is DSGVTQTPKHLITATGQRVTLRCSPRSGDLSVYWYQQSLDQGLQFLIQYYNGEERAKGNILERFSAQQFPDLHSELNLSSLELGDSALYFCASSGRDSIDQPQHFGDGTRLSIL.

This clone was seen once. This chain joins TRBV28 and TRBJ2-2; possible D gene TRBD2, 5 bases. CDR3 length equals 15 residues. Trimming took 3 bases from V and 3 from J, leaving 11 bases between them. From germline, CDR1 is MDHEN and CDR2 SYDVKM. The DNA of the CDR3 is TGTGCCAGCAGTTTCCTAGGACTTTACACCGGGGAGCTGTTTTTT. Its protein is CASSFLGLYTGELFF. The full variable domain, rest sourced from reference TRBV28 and TRBJ2-2, is DVKVTQSSRYLVKRTGEKVFLECVQDMDHENMFWYRQDPGLGLRLIYFSYDVKMKEKGDIPEGYSVSREKKERFSLILESASTNQTSMYLCASSFLGLYTGELFFGEGSRLTVL.

The genes are TRBV6-1 and TRBJ2-7; D ambiguous. Trimming pared 0 bases from V and 2 bases from J, leaving 5 bases between. CDR3 size: 13 residues. Germline V lookup: CDR1 MNHNS, CDR2 SASEGT. CDR3 in amino acids: CASSEAPPYEQYF. CDR3 coding DNA: TGTGCCAGCAGTGAAGCTCCACCCTACGAGCAGTACTTC.

This chain joins TRBV7-9 and TRBJ2-7; 7 bases line up with TRBD2. Per the germline V gene, CDR1 is SEHNR and CDR2 is FQNEAQ (reference sequence). Losses at the gene ends were 0 bases for V and 2 bases for J; bases not matched to a gene: 1. This CDR3 is built from 14 residues. CDR3 DNA: TGTGCCAGCAGCTTAGCGGGACTAACCTACGAGCAGTACTTC. This translates into CASSLAGLTYEQYF.

In regard to this clone: Other nucleotide sequences from this sample produce the same CDR3. CDR3 sequence reads: CASHGYNEQFF. The CDR3 coding sequence is TGTGCCAGCCACGGTTACAATGAGCAGTTCTTC. This sequence joins TRBV28 and TRBJ2-1; D is unclear. There are 11 residues in the CDR3. V was shortened by 8 bases and J by 4 bases, with 6 bases between the two germline ends. Germline values: CDR1 MDHEN, CDR2 SYDVKM.

This clone occurred a few times. One junction end does not reproduce the germline sequence, and a read error may be involved. The same CDR3 can be traced to other DNA sequences in this sample. The rearrangement uses TRBV27 and TRBJ2-1; D is perhaps TRBD2 (6 bases). The CDR3 runs to 14 residues. In germline, CDR1 is MNHEY, CDR2 SMNVEV (reference sequence). CDR3: CASSLRDSNNEQFF. The CDR3 DNA reads TGTGCCAGCAGTTTAAGGGACTCCAACAATGAGCAGTTCTTC.

The chain couples TRBV5-6 to TRBJ1-2; TRBD1 matches at 9 bases. Trimming cost V 6 bases and J 2 bases; bases outside gene matches: 5. The CDR3 loop spans 14 amino acids. Germline V gene sequence: CDR1 SGHDT, CDR2 YYEEEE. The CDR3 loop reads CASNFGTGNYGYTF. CDR3 DNA sequence: TGTGCCAGCAATTTCGGGACAGGGAACTATGGCTACACCTTC.

The CDR3 DNA is TGTGCCAGCAGCATGACGGGGGAGCGGACTGAAGCTTTCTTT. Its protein is CASSMTGERTEAFF. This sequence joins TRBV7-9 and TRBJ1-1, with a possible D match to TRBD1 (5 bases). The CDR3 is 14 residues long. V lost 5 bases and J 5 bases, leaving 15 bases between the germline ends. Germline CDR1 reads SEHNR; CDR2 reads FQNEAQ (reference sequence).

The chain carries TRBV28 and TRBJ2-5, with D maybe TRBD1 (6 bases). The tail of the sequence fits TRBJ2-7 better, so the J call may be wrong. The CDR3 has 13 amino acids. Germline CDR1 reads MDHEN; CDR2 reads SYDVKM. The CDR3 region is CASSVTGRYEQYF. For the CDR3, the DNA is TGTGCCAGCAGTGTTACAGGGAGATACGAGCAGTACTTC.

The gene calls are TRBV28 and TRBJ1-1; 8 nucleotides align to TRBD1. The CDR3 is 14 amino acids. Per germline, CDR1 MDHEN and CDR2 SYDVKM. With V trimmed by 3 bases and J by 0 bases, 0 bases remained unmatched. CDR3 DNA: TGTGCCAGCAGTTTGACAGGGGTGAACACTGAAGCTTTCTTT. It is translated as CASSLTGVNTEAFF.

The DNA for the CDR3 is TGTGCCAGCAGCGATCCCGGGACAGGGGACTACGAGCAGTACTTC. It translates to CASSDPGTGDYEQYF. V and J are TRBV2 and TRBJ2-7; 10 bases agree with TRBD1. The CDR3 is 15 amino acids. Germline CDR1 reads SNHLY; CDR2 reads FYNNEI. The junction had 8 bases not matched to a gene; V was cut back by 6 bases and J by 3 bases.

The gene calls are TRBV28 and TRBJ1-4, with 8 positions matching TRBD1. V dropped 10 bases and J dropped 6; count of bases not matched to a gene: 7. Germline CDR1 and CDR2: MDHEN and SYDVKM. CDR3 length equals 13 residues. The CDR3 here is CATNRQGHEKLFF. The CDR3 coding sequence is TGTGCCACCAATAGACAGGGGCATGAAAAACTGTTTTTT.